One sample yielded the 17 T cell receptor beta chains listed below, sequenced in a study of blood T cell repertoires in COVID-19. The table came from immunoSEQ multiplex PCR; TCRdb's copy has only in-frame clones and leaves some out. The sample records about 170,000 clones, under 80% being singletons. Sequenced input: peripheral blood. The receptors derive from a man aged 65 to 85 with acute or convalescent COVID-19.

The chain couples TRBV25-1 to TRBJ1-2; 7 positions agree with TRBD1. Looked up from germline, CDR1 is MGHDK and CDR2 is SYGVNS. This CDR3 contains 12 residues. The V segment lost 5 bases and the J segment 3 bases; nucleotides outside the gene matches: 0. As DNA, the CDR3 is TGTGCCAGCAGTACAGGGGACTATGGCTACACCTTC. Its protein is CASSTGDYGYTF.

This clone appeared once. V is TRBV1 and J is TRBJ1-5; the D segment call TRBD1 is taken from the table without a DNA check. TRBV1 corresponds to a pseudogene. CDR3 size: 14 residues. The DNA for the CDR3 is TGCACCAGCAGCCGGGCAGGGTGGTGGCAGCCCCAGCATTTT. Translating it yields CTSSRAGWWQPQHF.

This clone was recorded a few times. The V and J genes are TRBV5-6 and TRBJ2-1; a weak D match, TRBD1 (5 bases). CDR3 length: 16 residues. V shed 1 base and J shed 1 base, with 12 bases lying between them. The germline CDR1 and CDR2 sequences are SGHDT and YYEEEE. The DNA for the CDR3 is TGTGCCAGCAGCTTGCTGATGAGACAGTCCTACAATGAGCAGTTCTTC. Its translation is CASSLLMRQSYNEQFF.

CDR3 amino acids: CASSDVSVGELFF. In DNA, the CDR3 is TGTGCCAGCAGCGATGTTAGTGTCGGGGAGCTGTTTTTT. This sequence joins TRBV9 and TRBJ2-2; D call uncertain. CDR3 length: 13 amino acids. Trimming shortened V by 3 bases and J by 7 bases, and 10 bases separated the two germline ends. Germline V CDR1 and CDR2: SGDLS, YYNGEE.

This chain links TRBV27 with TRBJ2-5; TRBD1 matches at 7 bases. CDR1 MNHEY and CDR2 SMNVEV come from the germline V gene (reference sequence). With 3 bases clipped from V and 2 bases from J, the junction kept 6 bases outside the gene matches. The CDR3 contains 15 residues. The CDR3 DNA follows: TGTGCCAGCAGTTTGAGAGACAGGGCTCAAGAGACCCAGTACTTC. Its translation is CASSLRDRAQETQYF.

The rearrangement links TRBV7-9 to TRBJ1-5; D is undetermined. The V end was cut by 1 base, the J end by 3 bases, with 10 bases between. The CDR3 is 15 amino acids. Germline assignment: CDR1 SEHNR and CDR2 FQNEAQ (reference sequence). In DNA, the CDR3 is TGTGCCAGCAGCTTAGACAGAGGGTACAATCAGCCCCAGCATTTT. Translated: CASSLDRGYNQPQHF.

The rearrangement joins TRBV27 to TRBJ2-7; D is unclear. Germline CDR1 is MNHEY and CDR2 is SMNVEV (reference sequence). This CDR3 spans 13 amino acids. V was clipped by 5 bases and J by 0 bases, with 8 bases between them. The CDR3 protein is CASSTTSSYEQYF. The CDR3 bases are TGTGCCAGCAGTACGACAAGCTCCTACGAGCAGTACTTC.

CDR3: CSVEGDFPEAFF. The CDR3 nucleotides read TGCAGCGTCGAGGGGGATTTCCCTGAAGCTTTCTTT. The gene calls are TRBV29-1 and TRBJ1-1; D is perhaps TRBD1 (6 bases). Trimming removed 6 bases at V and 6 bases at J, with 14 bases between. Germline CDR1 and CDR2: SQVTM and ANQGSEA. The CDR3 consists of 12 residues.

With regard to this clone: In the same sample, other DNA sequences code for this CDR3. The CDR3 DNA reads TGTGCCAGCAGTTTTAGGGGGGGTGGCTACACCTTC. Amino acids: CASSFRGGGYTF. This chain joins TRBV12-3 or TRBV12-4 and TRBJ1-2; perhaps TRBD1 as D (6 bases). This CDR3 is 12 amino acids long. V gave up 3 bases and J gave up 7 bases, with 9 bases separating them.

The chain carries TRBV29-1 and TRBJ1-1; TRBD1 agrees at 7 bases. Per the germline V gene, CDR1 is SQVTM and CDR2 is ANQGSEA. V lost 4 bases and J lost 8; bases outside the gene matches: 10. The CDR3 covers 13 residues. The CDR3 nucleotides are TGCAGCGTTGTAAAAGGCGGACAGGTGGAAGCTTTCTTT. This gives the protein CSVVKGGQVEAFF.

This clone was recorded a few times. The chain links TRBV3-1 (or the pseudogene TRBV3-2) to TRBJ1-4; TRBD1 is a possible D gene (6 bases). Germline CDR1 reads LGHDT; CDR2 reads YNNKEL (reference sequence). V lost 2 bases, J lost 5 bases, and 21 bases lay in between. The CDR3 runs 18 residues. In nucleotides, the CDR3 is TGTGCCAGCAGCCAATTCGGTTGGACAGAGAAAAAAAATGAAAAACTGTTTTTT. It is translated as CASSQFGWTEKKNEKLFF.

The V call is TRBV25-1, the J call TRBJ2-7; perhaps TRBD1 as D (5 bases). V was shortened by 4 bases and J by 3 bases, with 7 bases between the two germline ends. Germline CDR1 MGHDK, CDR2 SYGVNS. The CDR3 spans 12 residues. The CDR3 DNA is TGTGCCAGCAGTGCCCAGGGCTACGAGCAGTACTTC. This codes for CASSAQGYEQYF.

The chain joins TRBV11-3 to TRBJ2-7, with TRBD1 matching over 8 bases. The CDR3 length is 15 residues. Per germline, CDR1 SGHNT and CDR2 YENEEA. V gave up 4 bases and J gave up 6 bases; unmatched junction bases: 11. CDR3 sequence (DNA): TGTGCCAGCAGCTCGCGATGGACAGGGCGGGTCGAGCAGTACTTC. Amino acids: CASSSRWTGRVEQYF.

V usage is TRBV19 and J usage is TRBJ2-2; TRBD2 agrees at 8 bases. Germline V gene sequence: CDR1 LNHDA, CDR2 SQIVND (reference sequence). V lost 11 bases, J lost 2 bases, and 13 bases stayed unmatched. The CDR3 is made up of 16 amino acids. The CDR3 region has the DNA TGTGCCCCCGGGGGCGGGGCGGGGGGAAACACCGGGGAGCTGTTTTTT. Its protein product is CAPGGGAGGNTGELFF.

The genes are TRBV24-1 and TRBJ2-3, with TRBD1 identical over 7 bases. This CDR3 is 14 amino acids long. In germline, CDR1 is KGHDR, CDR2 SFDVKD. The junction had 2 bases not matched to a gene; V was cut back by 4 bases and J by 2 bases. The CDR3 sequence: CATSEGTATDTQYF. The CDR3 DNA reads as TGTGCCACCAGTGAAGGGACAGCCACAGATACGCAGTATTTT.

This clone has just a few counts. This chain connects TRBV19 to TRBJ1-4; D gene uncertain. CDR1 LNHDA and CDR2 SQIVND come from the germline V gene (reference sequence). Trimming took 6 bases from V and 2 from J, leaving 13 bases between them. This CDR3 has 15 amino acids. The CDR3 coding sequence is TGTGCCAGTAGGCCTCCTAGAGGCACTAATGAAAAACTGTTTTTT. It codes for CASRPPRGTNEKLFF.

The DNA for the CDR3 is TGCGCCAGCAGCCCCTCCATGACCGGGACAGCGAACACCGGGGAGCTGTTTTTT. This sequence encodes CASSPSMTGTANTGELFF. The chain carries TRBV5-1 and TRBJ2-2; 7 bases fit TRBD1. Germline assignment: CDR1 SGHRS and CDR2 YFSETQ. The CDR3 has 18 amino acids. Trimming took 4 bases from V and 0 from J; bases not matched to a gene: 12. Variable domain in full (rest from reference TRBV5-1 and TRBJ2-2): KAGVTQTPRYLIKTRGQQVTLSCSPISGHRSVSWYQQTPGQGLQFLFEYFSETQRNKGNFPGRFSGRQFSNSRSEMNVSTLELGDSALYLCASSPSMTGTANTGELFFGEGSRLTVL.